This T cell receptor (beta chain) is drawn from a study of cytomegalovirus exposure and HLA in healthy donors. The study, taken as a whole, reports: A later analysis found common viral pathogens apparently linked to several of the most significant clusters. Sequencing likely produced, as an artifact, a cluster of highly shared sequence variants. Analysis was carried out at a later point, and it linked a missense DCLRE1C variant to TCR beta V- and J-gene trimming.

Germline CDR1 is SGHNT and CDR2 is YYREEE (reference sequence). V trimming: 2 bases; J trimming: 5 bases; junction bases outside the gene matches: 8. The CDR3 spans 15 residues. PCR involved 60 Vbeta and 13 Jbeta primers. Assay: immunoSEQ multiplex PCR; the TCRdb copy retains only in-frame clones and omits some. The table includes 100,000 or so clones, over 70% detected once. With respect to this clone: No antigen is known for it.

The clonotype was recovered from a man aged 50 or older in good health and CMV-seronegative. Input material: PBMCs. The J gene is TRBJ1-1, the V gene TRBV5-4, with TRBD1 matching 8 bases. CDR3 region: CASSFGGQGDTEAFF. DNA of the CDR3: TGTGCCAGCAGCTTCGGAGGACAGGGAGATACTGAAGCTTTCTTT.